This T cell receptor beta chain was identified in a study of long-term antiretroviral therapy in people with HIV. Study conclusions and caveats: Blood, drawn from the mid-2000s to the late 2010s, may reflect older ART regimens.

The CDR3 is made up of 15 amino acids. The V gene's germline CDR1 is SEHNR and CDR2 FQNEAQ (reference sequence). The V and J ends lost 5 bases and 1 base respectively, with 14 bases between them. Assay version v3.0 of immunoSEQ was used, and it was run at survey level. Sequencing of each sample targeted 40,000-50,000 T-cell genomes. Clones were sequenced by immunoSEQ multiplex PCR, and TCRdb holds only the in-frame ones, with some missing. This sample has 30,000 to 40,000 clones, with almost 85% found just once. Regarding this clone: The antigen is not known.

This sequence was found in a young man with HIV. The chain employs TRBV7-9 and TRBJ2-5; D gene ambiguous. Sequencing used unsorted PBMCs, obtained 0.6 years after starting antiretroviral therapy. CDR3 protein: CASSEWMGFQETQYF. CDR3 coding DNA: TGTGCCAGCAGCGAATGGATGGGGTTCCAAGAGACCCAGTACTTC.